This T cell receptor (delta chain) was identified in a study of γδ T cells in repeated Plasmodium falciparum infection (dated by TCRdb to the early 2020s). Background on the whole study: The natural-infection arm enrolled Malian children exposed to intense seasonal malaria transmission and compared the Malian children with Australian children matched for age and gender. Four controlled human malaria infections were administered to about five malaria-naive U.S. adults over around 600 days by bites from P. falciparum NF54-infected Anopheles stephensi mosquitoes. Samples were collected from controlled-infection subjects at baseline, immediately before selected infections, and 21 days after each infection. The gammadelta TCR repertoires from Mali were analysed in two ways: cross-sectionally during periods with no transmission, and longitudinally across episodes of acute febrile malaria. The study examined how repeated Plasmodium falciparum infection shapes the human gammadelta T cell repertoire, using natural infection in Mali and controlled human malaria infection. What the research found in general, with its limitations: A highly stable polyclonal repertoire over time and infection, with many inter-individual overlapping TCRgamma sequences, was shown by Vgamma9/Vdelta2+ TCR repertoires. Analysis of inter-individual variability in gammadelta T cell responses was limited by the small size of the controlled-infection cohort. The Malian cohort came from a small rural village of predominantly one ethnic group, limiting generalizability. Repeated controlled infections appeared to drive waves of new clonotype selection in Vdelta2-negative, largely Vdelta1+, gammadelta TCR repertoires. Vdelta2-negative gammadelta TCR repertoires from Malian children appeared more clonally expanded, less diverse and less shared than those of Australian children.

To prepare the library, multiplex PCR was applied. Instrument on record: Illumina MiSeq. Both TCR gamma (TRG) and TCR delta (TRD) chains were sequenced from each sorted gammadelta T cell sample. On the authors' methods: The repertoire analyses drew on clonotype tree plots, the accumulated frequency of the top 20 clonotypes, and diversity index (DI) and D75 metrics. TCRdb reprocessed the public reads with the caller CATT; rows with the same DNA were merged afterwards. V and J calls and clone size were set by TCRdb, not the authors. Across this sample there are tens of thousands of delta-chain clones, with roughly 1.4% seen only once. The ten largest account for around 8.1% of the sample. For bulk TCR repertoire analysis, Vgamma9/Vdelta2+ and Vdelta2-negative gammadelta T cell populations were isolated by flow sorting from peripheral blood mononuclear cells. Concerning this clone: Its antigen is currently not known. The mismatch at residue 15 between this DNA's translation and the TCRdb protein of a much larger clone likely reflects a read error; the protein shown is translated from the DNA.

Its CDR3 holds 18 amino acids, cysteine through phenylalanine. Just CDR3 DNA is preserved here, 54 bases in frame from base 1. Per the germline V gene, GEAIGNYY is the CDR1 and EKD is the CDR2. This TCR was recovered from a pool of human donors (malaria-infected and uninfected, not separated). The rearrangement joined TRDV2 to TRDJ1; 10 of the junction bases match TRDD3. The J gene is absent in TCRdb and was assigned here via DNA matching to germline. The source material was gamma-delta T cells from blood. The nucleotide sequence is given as TGTGCCTGTGACCTTAATATCCCCTGGGGGATAGCGACCGATAGACTCATCTTT. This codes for CACDLNIPWGIATDRLIF.